The source of this T cell receptor (beta chain) is a study of T cells in localized non-small cell lung cancer. Overall study results and limits: A denser population of T cells in blood accompanied longer overall survival. Compared with tumor, uninvolved adjacent lung displayed greater T cell clonality, ranking highest overall. There were a median roughly 54 of the top 100 tumor clones appearing in adjacent lung.

Comments on this clone: What it binds is not known.

Assay used: immunoSEQ multiplex PCR; TCRdb lists only in-frame clones, some missing. In the table there are around 69,000 clones, roughly 88% of which are singletons. The germline V and J ends were trimmed by 6 bases and 1 base, with 12 bases remaining between them. CDR3 length: 14 residues. Germline assignment: CDR1 SGHAT and CDR2 FQNNGV. The material sequenced was peripheral blood, taken before any cancer treatment. The source of this sequence is a woman between 35 and 70 years old with stage I lung adenocarcinoma. V gene TRBV11-2 combines with J gene TRBJ2-5; D may be TRBD2 (5 bases). This CDR3 reads CASSSGLLQETQYF. CDR3 bases: TGTGCCAGCAGTTCCGGACTGCTCCAAGAGACCCAGTACTTC. The entire variable domain, with the rest obtained from reference TRBV11-2 and TRBJ2-5, is as follows: EAGVAQSPRYKIIEKRQSVAFWCNPISGHATLYWYQQILGQGPKLLIQFQNNGVVDDSQLPKDRFSAERLKGVDSTLKIQPAKLEDSAVYLCASSSGLLQETQYFGPGTRLLVL.